A single T cell receptor (beta chain) is shown here with its context. Its target is not known. Only in-frame clones appear in the TCRdb table, and some are missing; sequencing was by immunoSEQ multiplex PCR. The sample consists of around 15,000 clones, roughly four fifths of them appearing once. V was clipped by 0 bases and J by 4 bases, with 14 bases between them. CDR1 is SGDLS and CDR2 is YYNGEE in the germline V gene. The CDR3 is 16 residues long. Before the COVID-19 pandemic, during about 2011-2019, CD4+ T cells were taken from unexposed donors. Isolation of CD4+ T cells took place after about 9 days in culture. The entry originates in a study of CD4 T cells in relation to SARS-CoV-2 and coronaviruses. The overall study: After roughly ten days of antigen culture, PBMC TCR beta CDR3s were sequenced.

The chain joins TRBV9 to TRBJ2-1; the D gene is possibly TRBD2 (6 bases). The specimen was CD4+ T cells from PBMCs, cultured in vitro. This TCR derives from a human donor in good health. The CDR3 here is CASSVEERAAYNEQFF. The CDR3, as DNA: TGTGCCAGCAGCGTAGAGGAGCGGGCCGCTTACAATGAGCAGTTCTTC. Full variable domain (remainder filled in from reference TRBV9 and TRBJ2-1): DSGVTQTPKHLITATGQRVTLRCSPRSGDLSVYWYQQSLDQGLQFLIQYYNGEERAKGNILERFSAQQFPDLHSELNLSSLELGDSALYFCASSVEERAAYNEQFFGPGTRLTVL.